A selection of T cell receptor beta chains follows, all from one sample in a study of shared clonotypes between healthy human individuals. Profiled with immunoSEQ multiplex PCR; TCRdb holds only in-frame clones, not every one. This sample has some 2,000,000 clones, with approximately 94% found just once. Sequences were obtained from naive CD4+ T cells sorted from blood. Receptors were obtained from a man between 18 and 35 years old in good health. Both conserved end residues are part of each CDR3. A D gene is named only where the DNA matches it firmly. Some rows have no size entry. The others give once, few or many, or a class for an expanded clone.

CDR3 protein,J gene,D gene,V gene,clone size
CASGGFGTNEKLFF,TRBJ1-4,-,TRBV6-1,once
CASSEYTTDTQYF,TRBJ2-3,-,TRBV6-1,once
CASSLTRGQDEQYF,TRBJ2-7,-,TRBV11-2,-
CASSLEGQYNEQFF,TRBJ2-1,-,TRBV5-1,-
CAISESGNTGELFF,TRBJ2-2,-,TRBV10-3,-
CASSLRRAGGNNYGYTF,TRBJ1-2,TRBD1,TRBV7-3,-
CSVGSPTTGSSYEQYF,TRBJ2-7,TRBD1,TRBV29-1,-
CASSLVGQETQYF,TRBJ2-5,-,TRBV5-6,-
CASSGGVTGANVLTF,TRBJ2-6,-,TRBV11-2,-
CASSLRVTQETQYF,TRBJ2-5,-,TRBV13,-
CASTKGFNEQFF,TRBJ2-1,-,TRBV28,-
CASSGGGNTEAFF,TRBJ1-1,-,TRBV2,-
CASSFATGEKLFF,TRBJ1-4,-,TRBV7-8,-
CASSPGVAGSSYEQYF,TRBJ2-7,-,TRBV28,once
CASSLVDIQYF,TRBJ2-4,-,TRBV7-2,-
CSVEWPIIPGELFF,TRBJ2-2,-,TRBV29-1,-
CASSPGLAVSQETQYF,TRBJ2-5,TRBD2,TRBV9,-
CASSSGQTSPLHF,TRBJ1-6,TRBD1,TRBV28,-
CASGLAGGITSTDTQYF,TRBJ2-3,TRBD2,TRBV5-1,-
CASRLTTGWYYNEQFF,TRBJ2-1,TRBD1,TRBV10-2,-
CASMEWTGAHTEAFF,TRBJ1-1,TRBD1,TRBV19,-
CASSYKWGINTEAFF,TRBJ1-1,-,TRBV5-8,-
CASRKWGQLVYEQYF,TRBJ2-7,-,TRBV11-2,-
CASSLGRSVTYEQYF,TRBJ2-7,-,TRBV7-9,once